The 3 T cell receptor beta chains below were found in one sample sequenced in a study of T cell changes during pregnancy in multiple sclerosis. Clones were sequenced by immunoSEQ multiplex PCR, and TCRdb holds only the in-frame ones, with some missing. The data show around 96,000 clones, 90% to 95% seen once. The sequences come from peripheral blood, collected in the first trimester of pregnancy. These TCRs come from a female donor with multiple sclerosis, enrolled in a pregnancy study.

V usage is TRBV5-1 and J usage is TRBJ2-7; the D is unclear. Between the trimmed V and J ends, which lost 0 bases and 5 bases, there was a span of 15 bases. The CDR3 runs 15 residues. CDR1 is SGHRS and CDR2 is YFSETQ in the germline V gene. The CDR3 DNA follows: TGCGCCAGCAGCTTGGCCGTGCAGCGATTACACGAGCAGTACTTC. Its translation: CASSLAVQRLHEQYF.

The CDR3 is CASRGQGQEGYTF. The CDR3 DNA follows: TGTGCCAGCAGAGGACAGGGGCAAGAGGGCTACACCTTC. This rearrangement joins TRBV6-6 to TRBJ1-2, with 9 bases lining up with TRBD1. The length of the CDR3 is 13 residues. Germline V gives CDR1 MNHNY, CDR2 SVGAGI (reference sequence). V shed 6 bases and J 8 bases; nucleotides not matched to a gene: 7.

CDR3 in DNA: TGTGCCAGCAGCCCAAACACGGGGGGCAATCAGCCCCAGCATTTT. Protein sequence: CASSPNTGGNQPQHF. V and J are TRBV27 and TRBJ1-5; weak D call: TRBD1 (5 bases). V lost 6 bases and J 2 bases, leaving 14 bases between the germline ends. The CDR3 is made up of 15 amino acids. In germline, CDR1 is MNHEY, CDR2 SMNVEV (reference sequence).